The following is a TCR beta chain sequence with its context. Original analysis: Researchers report that nucleated cell counts were estimated from reference gene primer amplification. Sequenced by immunoSEQ multiplex PCR; TCRdb stores in-frame clones only, minus some. The V and J calls and clone size are taken from that table; D and trimming were inferred from the DNA. The table includes over 200,000 clones, 81% detected once. The data belong to a study of blood T cell repertoires in COVID-19. Study overall: COVID-19 samples from acute and convalescent phases originated in the United States, Italy and Spain. PBMCs, B-cell-depleted T cells, or T cells were the source of the cDNA or gDNA that made up the material.

The CDR3 sequence is 15 residues long. Germline V gene data show CDR1 as KGHSY and CDR2 as FQNENV. The J segment lost 8 bases and the V segment lost 2 bases, leaving 11 bases of the junction unmatched. The chain couples TRBV16 to TRBJ1-1, with TRBD1 matching 7 bases. Sequenced material: peripheral blood. The clonotype was recovered from a woman of 80 years or more with acute or convalescent COVID-19. Here the CDR3 reads CASSQRDRGNGEAFF. In nucleotides, the CDR3 is TGTGCCAGCAGCCAAAGGGACAGAGGGAATGGGGAAGCTTTCTTT. The whole variable domain, filled in from reference TRBV16 and TRBJ1-1, reads GEEVAQTPKHLVRGEGQKAKLYCAPIKGHSYVFWYQQVLKNEFKFLISFQNENVFDETGMPKERFSAKCLPNSPCSLEIQATKLEDSAVYFCASSQRDRGNGEAFFGQGTRLTVV.